This T cell receptor beta chain is drawn from a study of T cell responses to AZD1222 COVID-19 vaccine. TCRdb's table, derived via immunoSEQ multiplex PCR, lists solely in-frame clones and lacks some. The table records over 100,000 clones, 90% to 95% of them present only once. Study conclusions and caveats: Of spike-specific TCRs, nearly half reportedly target regions left unmutated in variants. Repertoires were sampled only after the peak T cell response. The donors showed a predominance of white British ancestry and of females, with possible underestimation of clonal diversity.

A note on this clone: Its antigen is not known.

The length of the CDR3 is 14 residues. Between the trimmed V and J ends, which lost 1 base and 2 bases, there was a span of 9 bases. The V gene's germline CDR1 is SGHDN and CDR2 FVKESK. The chain recombines TRBV14 with TRBJ2-7, with unresolved D. This specimen consisted of peripheral blood, obtained on day 0 of AZD1222 vaccination. This TCR was sampled from an adult in good health. This CDR3 reads CASSQGAGPYEQYF. CDR3 DNA: TGTGCCAGCAGCCAAGGGGCAGGACCCTACGAGCAGTACTTC.